The clone carrying this TCR beta chain occurred many times. Its antigen is not known. After removal of 6 bases from V and 2 bases from J, the junction contained 6 bases not matched to a gene. The CDR3 runs 15 residues. CDR1 SQVTM and CDR2 ANQGSEA come from the germline V gene. This sample was included in a study of T-cell reconstitution after alpha-beta-depleted transplantation in children. Study findings and constraints: T-cell counts and diversity at one year following transplant were attributed mainly to newly produced T cells. In some patients, recipient T cells and intrathymic progenitors surviving conditioning explained high day-60 diversity. Approximately two months post-transplant, alpha-beta T cells reportedly originated from several hundred expanded graft clones.

Unique molecular identifiers were used to barcode this TCRbeta library. TCRdb ran MiXCR on the PCR reads and lists one entry per CDR3 protein. The data contain around 500,000 distinct CDR3 sequences, about 21% of them singletons. The receptor comes from a boy under two years old who had a stem cell transplant for acute myeloid leukemia, so the T cells may come from the graft donor. The chain joins TRBV29-1 to TRBJ2-3; 12 positions match TRBD2. The sample in question was PBMCs, mostly from graft donor cells, obtained 360 days after TCRalphabeta/CD19-depleted stem cell transplant. This CDR3 reads CSVKTSGSFTDTQYF. The CDR3 DNA is TGCAGCGTCAAGACTAGCGGGAGTTTCACAGATACGCAGTATTTT.